Following are 11 T cell receptor beta chains from one sample sequenced in a study of graft-versus-host responses after intestinal transplantation. These receptors have no known antigen. Here immunoSEQ multiplex PCR was the method, and the copy in TCRdb shows in-frame clones only, minus some. The sample carries about 88,000 clones, 85% to 95% recorded once. The source material was unstimulated CD4+ T cells sorted from spleen or lymph node cells, sampled before transplant. These receptor sequences come from a human donor who was the organ donor for an intestinal transplant.

The V and J genes are TRBV20-1 and TRBJ2-3, with D unclear. The CDR3 consists of 11 residues. From germline, CDR1 is DFQATT and CDR2 SNEGSKA (reference sequence). Trimming stripped 4 bases from V and 4 bases from J, with 6 bases between. The CDR3 DNA reads as TGCAGTGCTACCCCCGCAGATACGCAGTATTTT. Its translation: CSATPADTQYF.

This chain links TRBV19 with TRBJ1-5, with 8 bases lining up with TRBD1. Germline CDR1 LNHDA, CDR2 SQIVND (reference sequence). The V gene end was trimmed by 6 bases and the J gene end by 5 bases; junction bases not matched to a gene: 9. The CDR3 totals 15 residues. The CDR3: CASSVYTGGHQPQHF. Written as DNA, the CDR3 is TGTGCCAGTAGCGTCTATACAGGGGGGCATCAGCCCCAGCATTTT.

This chain connects TRBV12-5 to TRBJ1-5, with TRBD1 matching 7 bases. V lost 4 bases to trimming and J lost 6 bases; unmatched junction nucleotides: 9. CDR3 length equals 15 residues. Looked up from germline, CDR1 is LGHNT and CDR2 is FRNRAP. CDR3 sequence: CASGSSGGSSQPQHF. DNA for the CDR3: TGTGCTAGTGGTTCCTCAGGGGGTTCGAGTCAGCCCCAGCATTTT.

The chain uses TRBV7-9 and TRBJ1-1; no definite D call. Germline V gene data show CDR1 as SEHNR and CDR2 as FQNEAQ (reference sequence). This CDR3 comprises 12 residues. The V and J ends lost 3 bases and 3 bases respectively, with 5 bases between them. CDR3: CASSFRDTEAFF. The CDR3 DNA reads as TGTGCCAGCAGCTTCCGGGACACTGAAGCTTTCTTT.

This chain joins TRBV18 and TRBJ2-7, with D possibly being TRBD1 (6 bases). The V end lost 4 bases, the J end lost 7 bases, and 20 bases lay between the germline ends. The CDR3 totals 15 residues. Germline-derived CDR1 and CDR2 are KGHSH and LQKENI. As DNA, the CDR3 is TGTGCCAGCTCACAGGGGGTCAGGGCACTGGGGGAGCAGTACTTC. This gives the protein CASSQGVRALGEQYF.

V gene TRBV10-3 combines with J gene TRBJ1-5; D gene unclear. CDR3 length: 12 amino acids. Germline V CDR1 and CDR2: ENHRY, SYGVKD. Trimming removed 7 bases at V and 4 bases at J, with 8 bases between. CDR3 amino acids: CAIIAANQPQHF. The CDR3 region has the DNA TGTGCCATCATTGCAGCGAATCAGCCCCAGCATTTT.

The chain combines TRBV6-6 with TRBJ1-2; D is unresolved. Per the germline V gene, CDR1 is MNHNY and CDR2 is SVGAGI (reference sequence). There are 16 residues in the CDR3. V was pared by 0 bases and J by 7 bases, with 18 bases between. The CDR3 loop is CASSYSAYRGSTGYTF. The CDR3 DNA sequence: TGTGCCAGCAGTTACTCGGCGTACAGAGGGTCGACTGGCTACACCTTC.

This chain joins TRBV28 and TRBJ2-3, with a possible D match to TRBD2 (5 bases). Per germline, CDR1 MDHEN and CDR2 SYDVKM. There are 13 residues in the CDR3. V was trimmed by 5 bases and J by 2 bases, leaving 8 bases between them. The CDR3 protein is CASSQDSTDTQYF. For the CDR3, the DNA is TGTGCCAGCAGTCAGGACTCCACAGATACGCAGTATTTT.

The chain combines TRBV28 with TRBJ2-1; 9 bases map to TRBD2. The CDR3 is made up of 15 amino acids. Germline CDR1 and CDR2: MDHEN and SYDVKM. V gave up 5 bases and J gave up 4 bases; unmatched junction bases: 6. Here the CDR3 reads CASSPTSGRYNEQFF. CDR3 DNA sequence: TGTGCCAGCAGTCCCACTAGCGGGCGTTACAATGAGCAGTTCTTC. Supplemented by reference TRBV28 and TRBJ2-1, the full variable domain reads DVKVTQSSRYLVKRTGEKVFLECVQDMDHENMFWYRQDPGLGLRLIYFSYDVKMKEKGDIPEGYSVSREKKERFSLILESASTNQTSMYLCASSPTSGRYNEQFFGPGTRLTVL.

The chain combines TRBV19 with TRBJ1-4; 9 nucleotides agree with TRBD1. The J segment lost 5 bases and the V segment lost 7 bases, leaving 5 bases of the junction unmatched. The CDR3 extends over 14 amino acids. Germline CDR1 and CDR2: LNHDA and SQIVND (reference sequence). The CDR3 protein is CASKRDRVNEKLFF. CDR3 sequence (DNA): TGTGCCAGTAAAAGGGACAGGGTGAATGAAAAACTGTTTTTT.

This chain joins TRBV9 and TRBJ2-4, with 8 bases aligning to TRBD1. Trimming at V came to 5 bases and at J to 10 bases, leaving 11 bases not matched to a gene. This CDR3 contains 14 residues. Germline V gene sequence: CDR1 SGDLS, CDR2 YYNGEE. CDR3 sequence reads: CASSAYYRGSIQYF. The CDR3 DNA sequence: TGTGCCAGCAGTGCATACTACAGGGGGAGTATTCAGTACTTC.